This is a list of T cell receptor beta chains from one sample in a study of shared clonotypes between healthy human individuals. Sequencing used immunoSEQ multiplex PCR; TCRdb keeps in-frame clones, though not all of them. The table includes 2 million to 3 million clones, roughly 93% detected once. The sample taken for sequencing was naive CD4+ T cells from PBMCs. The receptors originated from a man aged 18 to 29 in good health. Some clones in this sample may be carry-over from other donors' samples. Each CDR3 is given with its conserved first and last residue. D genes are given only for firm matches. Part of the rows lack a size; the others show once, few, many or a class for expanded clones.

J | V | size | D | CDR3 | DNA
TRBJ1-1 | TRBV4-2 | . | . | CASTAGKGTAEAFF | TGTGCCAGCACGGCGGGAAAGGGTACGGCTGAAGCTTTCTTT
TRBJ1-2 | TRBV6-5 | . | TRBD1 | CASSADRDGYTF | TGTGCCAGCAGTGCGGACAGGGATGGCTACACCTTC
TRBJ2-3 | TRBV6-5 | . | . | CASKGRPTSTDTQYF | TGTGCCAGCAAGGGGAGGCCGACATCAACAGATACGCAGTATTTT
TRBJ2-3 | TRBV28 | once | TRBD2 | CASSLAENTDTQYF | TGTGCCAGCAGTCTAGCGGAGAACACAGATACGCAGTATTTT
TRBJ2-1 | TRBV5-6 | . | TRBD2 | CASSQGGPIYNEQFF | TGTGCCAGCAGCCAGGGAGGGCCAATCTACAATGAGCAGTTCTTC
TRBJ2-2 | TRBV4-1 | . | . | CASSQETGELFF | TGCGCCAGCAGCCAAGAGACCGGGGAGCTGTTTTTT
TRBJ1-2 | TRBV7-9 | . | . | CASSSMQGLNGYTF | TGTGCCAGCAGCTCCATGCAGGGGCTGAATGGCTACACCTTC
TRBJ2-1 | TRBV7-9 | . | . | CASSHTAENNEQFF | TGTGCCAGCAGCCACACAGCTGAGAACAATGAGCAGTTCTTC
TRBJ2-7 | TRBV5-1 | . | TRBD2 | CASSVGREDYEQYF | TGCGCCAGCTCCGTGGGGCGGGAGGACTACGAGCAGTACTTC
TRBJ2-2 | TRBV5-1 | . | TRBD2 | CASSLKASGDTGELFF | TGCGCCAGCAGCTTGAAGGCTAGCGGTGACACCGGGGAGCTGTTTTTT
TRBJ2-1 | TRBV4-2 | . | . | CASSQDLNSNDEQFF | TGTGCCAGCAGCCAAGATTTGAACAGTAATGATGAGCAGTTCTTC
TRBJ2-1 | TRBV14 | . | TRBD1 | CASSRTGQAVGNEQFF | TGTGCCAGCAGCCGGACGGGACAGGCGGTCGGCAATGAGCAGTTCTTC
TRBJ2-3 | TRBV5-1 | . | . | CASSLGLPDTQYF | TGCGCCAGCAGCTTGGGTCTGCCAGATACGCAGTATTTT
TRBJ2-1 | TRBV27 | . | . | CASSLSRHSNEQFF | TGTGCCAGCAGTTTGTCCCGACACAGCAATGAGCAGTTCTTC
TRBJ1-2 | TRBV28 | . | . | CASSTMAGYTF | TGTGCCAGCAGTACAATGGCGGGCTACACCTTC
TRBJ1-4 | TRBV29-1 | . | . | CSVDNNEKLFF | TGCAGCGTTGATAATAATGAAAAACTGTTTTTT
TRBJ2-5 | TRBV7-7 | . | TRBD1 | CASSLAGQGLMTQYF | TGTGCCAGCAGCTTAGCGGGACAGGGGCTTATGACCCAGTACTTC
TRBJ2-7 | TRBV25-1 | . | TRBD1 | CASSETRDRAYEQYF | TGTGCCAGCAGTGAGACTCGGGACAGAGCCTACGAGCAGTACTTC
TRBJ1-3 | TRBV19 | . | . | CASSIRGASSGNTIYF | TGTGCCAGTAGTATCCGAGGGGCCAGCTCTGGAAACACCATATATTTT
TRBJ2-2 | TRBV7-3 | . | . | CASRESGPGELFF | TGTGCCAGCAGGGAGAGCGGGCCCGGGGAGCTGTTTTTT
TRBJ2-1 | TRBV5-1 | . | TRBD2 | CASSSQAGGPGNEQFF | TGCGCCAGCAGCTCGCAAGCGGGAGGGCCAGGCAATGAGCAGTTCTTC
TRBJ2-3 | TRBV6-1 | . | . | CASSEARFGRTSTDTQYF | TGTGCCAGCAGTGAAGCGCGCTTCGGCAGAACTAGCACAGATACGCAGTATTTT